Described below is a single TCR beta chain sequence and its context. This record belongs to a study of cytomegalovirus exposure and HLA in healthy donors. The V gene's germline CDR1 is SNHLY and CDR2 FYNNEI. Losses at the gene ends were 5 bases for V and 1 base for J; bases not matched to a gene: 2. The CDR3 has 16 amino acids. Use of 60 Vbeta and 13 Jbeta primers characterized the PCR. Data came from immunoSEQ multiplex PCR; TCRdb stores just in-frame clones and leaves some out. The sample comprises 150,000 or so clones, 76% of which are singletons, and 0.6% to 0.9% rests with the top ten. The genes are TRBV2 and TRBJ2-2, with 12 bases identical to TRBD2. This clonotype originated in a female donor in good health and CMV-seronegative. Sequencing was carried out using PBMCs. DNA for the CDR3: TGTGCCAGCAGTCTGACTAGCGGGAGGAACACCGGGGAGCTGTTTTTT. Its translation: CASSLTSGRNTGELFF.